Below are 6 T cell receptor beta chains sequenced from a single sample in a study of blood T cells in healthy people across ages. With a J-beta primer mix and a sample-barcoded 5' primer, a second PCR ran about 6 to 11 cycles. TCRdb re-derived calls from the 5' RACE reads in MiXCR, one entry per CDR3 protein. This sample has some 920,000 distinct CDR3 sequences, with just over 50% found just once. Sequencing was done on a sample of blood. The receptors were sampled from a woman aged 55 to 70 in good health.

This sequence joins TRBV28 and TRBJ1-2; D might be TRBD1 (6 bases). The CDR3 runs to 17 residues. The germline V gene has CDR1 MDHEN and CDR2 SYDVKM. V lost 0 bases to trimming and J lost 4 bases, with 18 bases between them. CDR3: CASSLWSRGGRSYGYTF. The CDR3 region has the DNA TGTGCCAGCAGTTTATGGTCTAGGGGGGGGCGTTCCTATGGCTACACCTTC.

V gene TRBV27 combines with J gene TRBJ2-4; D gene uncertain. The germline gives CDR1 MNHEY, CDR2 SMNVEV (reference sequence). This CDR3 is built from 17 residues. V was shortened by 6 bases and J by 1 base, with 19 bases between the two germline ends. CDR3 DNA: TGTGCCAGCAGCCCCATCGTGATAGCAGATGCCAAAAACATTCAGTACTTC. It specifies CASSPIVIADAKNIQYF.

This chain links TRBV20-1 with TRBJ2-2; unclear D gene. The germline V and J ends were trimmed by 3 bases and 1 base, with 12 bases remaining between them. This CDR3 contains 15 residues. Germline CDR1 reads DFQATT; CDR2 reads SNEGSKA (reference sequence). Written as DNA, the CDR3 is TGCAGTGCTAGTCCCGTTTCCGGGAACACCGGGGAGCTGTTTTTT. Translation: CSASPVSGNTGELFF.

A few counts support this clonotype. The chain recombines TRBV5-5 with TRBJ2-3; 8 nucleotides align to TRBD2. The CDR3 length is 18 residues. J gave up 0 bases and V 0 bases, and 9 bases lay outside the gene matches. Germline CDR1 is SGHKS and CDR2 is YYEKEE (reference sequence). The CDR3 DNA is TGTGCCAGCAGCTTGGCTCCGGGGACTAGATCTAGCACAGATACGCAGTATTTT. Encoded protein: CASSLAPGTRSSTDTQYF.

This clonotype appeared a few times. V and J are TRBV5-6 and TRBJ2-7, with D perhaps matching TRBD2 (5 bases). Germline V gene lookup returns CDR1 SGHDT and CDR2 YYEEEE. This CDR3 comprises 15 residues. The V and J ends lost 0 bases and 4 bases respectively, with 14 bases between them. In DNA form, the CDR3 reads TGTGCCAGCAGCTTGGCCGCAGTCGGGAAATACGAGCAGTACTTC. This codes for CASSLAAVGKYEQYF.

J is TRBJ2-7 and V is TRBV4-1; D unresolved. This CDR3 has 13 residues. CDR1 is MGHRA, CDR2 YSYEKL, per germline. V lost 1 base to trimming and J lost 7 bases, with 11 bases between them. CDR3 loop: CASSQVIYNEQYF. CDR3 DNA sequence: TGCGCCAGCAGCCAAGTCATCTACAATGAGCAGTACTTC.